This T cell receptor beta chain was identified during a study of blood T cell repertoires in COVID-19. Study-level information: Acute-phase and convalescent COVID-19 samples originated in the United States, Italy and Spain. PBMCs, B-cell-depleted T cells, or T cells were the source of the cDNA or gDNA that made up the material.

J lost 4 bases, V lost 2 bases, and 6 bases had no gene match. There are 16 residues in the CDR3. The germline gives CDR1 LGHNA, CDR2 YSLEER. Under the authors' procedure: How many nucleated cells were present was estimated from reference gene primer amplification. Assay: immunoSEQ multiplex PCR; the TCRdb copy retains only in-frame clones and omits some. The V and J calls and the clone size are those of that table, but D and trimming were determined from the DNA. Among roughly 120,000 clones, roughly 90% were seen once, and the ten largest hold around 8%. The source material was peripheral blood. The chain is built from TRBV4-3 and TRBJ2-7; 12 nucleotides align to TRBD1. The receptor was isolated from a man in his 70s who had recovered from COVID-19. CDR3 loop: CASSQHPGQGAYEQYF. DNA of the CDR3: TGCGCCAGCAGCCAACATCCGGGACAGGGGGCTTACGAGCAGTACTTC.